This TCR beta chain was obtained from a study of siplizumab effects on memory and regulatory T cells. Whole-study results and caveats: No more than a minor fraction of alloreactive clones could be traced back to unstimulated subsets. Alloreactive sequences traceable to unstimulated CD4+ memory cells declined significantly under siplizumab. A major contribution to the alloresponse seemed to be made by naive T cells, which seemed more diverse than memory cells.

The CDR3 loop spans 15 amino acids. V was trimmed by 6 bases and J by 0 bases, leaving 13 bases between them. The germline gives CDR1 SGHRS, CDR2 YFSETQ. Assays were performed on approximately 1.1 x 10^5 TCR templates per sample. TCRdb's table, derived via immunoSEQ multiplex PCR, lists solely in-frame clones and lacks some. The sample has around 120,000 clones, around 94% seen once. Comments on this clone: Its antigen is unidentified.

The genes are TRBV5-1 and TRBJ1-3, with TRBD1 as a possible D gene (6 bases). This clonotype was sampled from a human donor in good health. The sequenced material came from non-Treg CD4+ T cells sorted from blood. The CDR3 DNA is TGCGCCAGCAAAGGGGGATTAAGCTCTGGAAACACCATATATTTT. This translates into CASKGGLSSGNTIYF.